The next 30 T cell receptor beta chains were all read from a single sample in a study of OX40 agonist ivuxolimab in advanced cancers. Repertoires were generated with immunoSEQ multiplex PCR, while TCRdb's copy carries only in-frame clones and drops some. The sample contains roughly 86,000 clones, about 86% of which appear only once. The input for sequencing was CD4+ or CD8+ T cells sorted from blood, taken in a trial of the OX40 agonist ivuxolimab. These receptors were taken from an adult with an advanced solid tumor such as melanoma, head and neck, liver or kidney cancer.

The chain couples TRBV23-1 to TRBJ2-5; no firm D call. TRBV23-1 is identified as an open reading frame with a role that is uncertain. The ends were cut back, 0 bases at V and 4 bases at J, with 6 bases in the middle. This CDR3 spans 13 amino acids. CDR3 protein: CASSQSPRETQYF. For the CDR3, the DNA is TGCGCCAGCAGTCAATCGCCACGAGAGACCCAGTACTTC.

The genes are TRBV11-2 and TRBJ1-2; D might be TRBD1 (6 bases). The CDR3 has 14 amino acids. The germline CDR1 and CDR2 sequences are SGHAT and FQNNGV. Trimming shortened V by 2 bases and J by 7 bases, and 14 bases separated the two germline ends. This chain's CDR3 is CASSLKARGTGYTF. The CDR3 DNA reads as TGTGCCAGCAGCTTAAAAGCCAGGGGAACTGGCTACACCTTC. Together with reference TRBV11-2 and TRBJ1-2, the CDR3 gives the full variable domain: EAGVAQSPRYKIIEKRQSVAFWCNPISGHATLYWYQQILGQGPKLLIQFQNNGVVDDSQLPKDRFSAERLKGVDSTLKIQPAKLEDSAVYLCASSLKARGTGYTFGSGTRLTVV.

The V call is TRBV15, the J call TRBJ1-5, with 7 bases fitting TRBD1. The CDR3 is 15 residues long. Per germline, CDR1 LNHNV and CDR2 YYDKDF (reference sequence). With 3 bases clipped from V and 6 bases from J, the junction kept 8 bases outside the gene matches. DNA of the CDR3: TGTGCCACCAGCAGTGTCAGGGGGACGGGTCAGCCCCAGCATTTT. It translates to CATSSVRGTGQPQHF.

The genes are TRBV6-5 and TRBJ1-1, with D unclear. The CDR3 extends over 13 amino acids. V was pared by 5 bases and J by 6 bases, with 13 bases between. From germline, CDR1 is MNHEY and CDR2 SVGAGI. The CDR3 loop reads CASSPGWVAEAFF. In DNA, the CDR3 is TGTGCCAGCAGTCCGGGATGGGTGGCTGAAGCTTTCTTT.

CDR3 DNA: TGTGCCAGCAGCCGGGACACCTCTGGAGAGCAGTACTTC. This translates into CASSRDTSGEQYF. The chain couples TRBV28 to TRBJ2-7; weak D call: TRBD1 (6 bases). Trimming removed 6 bases at V and 7 bases at J, with 16 bases between. CDR3 length equals 13 residues. Germline V lookup: CDR1 MDHEN, CDR2 SYDVKM.

This chain uses TRBV7-3 with TRBJ2-3, with D perhaps TRBD1 or TRBD2 (6 bases each). V dropped 1 base and J dropped 3 bases, with 11 bases sitting between them. This CDR3 region has 15 residues. CDR1 is SGHTA and CDR2 is FQGTGA in the germline V gene. This CDR3 reads CASSLRGAWTDTQYF. The CDR3 DNA follows: TGTGCCAGCAGCTTAAGGGGGGCATGGACAGATACGCAGTATTTT. Combining the CDR3 with reference TRBV7-3 and TRBJ2-3 gives the whole variable domain GAGVSQTPSNKVTEKGKYVELRCDPISGHTALYWYRQSLGQGPEFLIYFQGTGAADDSGLPNDRFFAVRPEGSVSTLKIQRTERGDSAVYLCASSLRGAWTDTQYFGPGTRLTVL.

The chain couples TRBV7-2 to TRBJ2-2; D not resolved. The V end lost 5 bases, the J end lost 6 bases, and 7 bases lay between the germline ends. The CDR3 totals 12 residues. Germline CDR1 reads SGHTA; CDR2 reads FQGNSA. The CDR3 DNA is TGTGCCAGCAGCCGTTCCGCCGGGGAGCTGTTTTTT. Protein sequence: CASSRSAGELFF.

This sequence joins TRBV7-9 and TRBJ2-3, with D possibly matching TRBD2 (6 bases). Trimming left V 3 bases short and J 1 base short, with 14 bases between. Per germline, CDR1 SEHNR and CDR2 FQNEAQ (reference sequence). This CDR3 is 16 amino acids long. CDR3 in amino acids: CASSFGTGTGTDTQYF. The CDR3 DNA reads as TGTGCCAGCAGCTTCGGCACCGGGACTGGCACAGATACGCAGTATTTT.

This clone showed up just a few times. The chain recombines TRBV7-9 with TRBJ2-1; D is unresolved. Germline-derived CDR1 and CDR2 are SEHNR and FQNEAQ (reference sequence). Trimming pared 2 bases from V and 8 bases from J, leaving 10 bases between. CDR3 length equals 13 residues. For the CDR3, the DNA is TGTGCCAGCAGCTTACGGGTGGGCGATGAGCAGTTCTTC. This translates into CASSLRVGDEQFF.

The rearrangement uses TRBV5-5 and TRBJ2-5; D is ambiguous. Between the trimmed V and J ends, which lost 1 base and 2 bases, there was a span of 15 bases. Germline CDR1 and CDR2: SGHKS and YYEKEE (reference sequence). The length of the CDR3 is 16 residues. This chain's CDR3 is CASSLSGSSHQETQYF. CDR3 nucleotides: TGTGCCAGCAGCTTGAGTGGATCGAGTCATCAAGAGACCCAGTACTTC.

The chain has TRBV7-3 and TRBJ2-3; the D gene is possibly TRBD1 (6 bases). V was trimmed by 6 bases and J by 0 bases, leaving 13 bases between them. This CDR3 contains 15 residues. From germline, CDR1 is SGHTA and CDR2 FQGTGA. The CDR3 sequence is CASRSGAGSTDTQYF. CDR3 coding DNA: TGTGCCAGCAGATCAGGGGCAGGGAGCACAGATACGCAGTATTTT.

This clone was counted only a few times. The chain carries TRBV6-5 and TRBJ2-7; TRBD1 might be the D (6 bases). Germline lookup yields CDR1 MNHEY and CDR2 SVGAGI. There are 14 residues in the CDR3. Deletions cut 4 bases from V and 2 bases from J, with 12 bases between. CDR3 DNA: TGTGCCAGCAGTTCAAACAGGGATACCTACGAGCAGTACTTC. Translating gives CASSSNRDTYEQYF.

The V call is TRBV9, the J call TRBJ2-3; D is ambiguous. Germline V lookup: CDR1 SGDLS, CDR2 YYNGEE. The V end lost 0 bases, the J end lost 3 bases, and 2 bases lay between the germline ends. This CDR3 is built from 12 residues. The CDR3 reads CASSVVTDTQYF. CDR3 DNA sequence: TGTGCCAGCAGCGTAGTTACAGATACGCAGTATTTT.

The J gene is TRBJ2-3, the V gene TRBV4-2; D possibly corresponds to TRBD1 (5 bases). Germline V gene data show CDR1 as LGHNA and CDR2 as YNFKEQ. The CDR3 has 15 residues. V lost 6 bases to trimming and J lost 1 base, with 14 bases between them. Here the CDR3 reads CASRRGGAGTDTQYF. CDR3 coding DNA: TGTGCCAGCAGAAGGGGCGGAGCCGGCACAGATACGCAGTATTTT.

This chain connects TRBV7-3 to TRBJ2-1; 11 nucleotides match TRBD2. This CDR3 spans 15 amino acids. V shed 5 bases and J 6 bases; nucleotides not matched to a gene: 6. CDR1 is SGHTA, CDR2 FQGTGA, per germline. The CDR3 DNA follows: TGTGCCAGCAGCGTAGCGGGAGGGCCGTCCAATGAGCAGTTCTTC. It translates to CASSVAGGPSNEQFF.

Here the CDR3 reads CASSSTYEQYF. The CDR3, as DNA: TGTGCCAGCAGCTCCACCTACGAGCAGTACTTC. The rearrangement joins TRBV5-4 to TRBJ2-7; D call uncertain. Trimming removed 3 bases at V and 2 bases at J, with 3 bases between. This CDR3 is 11 amino acids long. From germline, CDR1 is SGHNT and CDR2 YYREEE (reference sequence).

The chain has TRBV7-2 and TRBJ2-7, with TRBD1 as a possible D gene (5 bases). Germline V CDR1 and CDR2: SGHTA, FQGNSA. The CDR3 sequence is 13 residues long. V gave up 2 bases and J gave up 7 bases, with 12 bases separating them. CDR3 region: CASSLQGSKEQYF. The CDR3 DNA reads TGTGCCAGCAGCTTACAGGGTTCGAAAGAGCAGTACTTC.

This rearrangement joins TRBV7-2 to TRBJ1-2; D is undetermined. This CDR3 has 13 amino acids. Between the trimmed V and J ends, which lost 5 bases and 0 bases, there was a span of 7 bases. Per germline, CDR1 SGHTA and CDR2 FQGNSA. The CDR3 loop reads CASSPQANYGYTF. CDR3 bases: TGTGCCAGCAGCCCGCAGGCTAACTATGGCTACACCTTC.

The chain uses TRBV7-3 and TRBJ2-6, with D perhaps TRBD2 (6 bases). V shed 2 bases and J shed 0 bases, with 14 bases lying between them. The germline gives CDR1 SGHTA, CDR2 FQGTGA. This CDR3 is built from 18 residues. The CDR3 sequence: CASSLFGRHTSGANVLTF. In nucleotides, the CDR3 is TGTGCCAGCAGCTTATTCGGGAGACATACCTCTGGGGCCAACGTCCTGACTTTC.

The chain combines TRBV30 with TRBJ2-5; D tentatively fits TRBD1 or TRBD2 (5 bases each). Deletions cut 2 bases from V and 5 bases from J, with 15 bases between. Germline V gene sequence: CDR1 GTSNPN, CDR2 SVGIG (reference sequence). This CDR3 spans 14 amino acids. The CDR3 spells CAWSRGGARETQYF. The CDR3 DNA sequence: TGTGCCTGGAGTCGGGGTGGGGCGAGGGAGACCCAGTACTTC.

This clone came up once. The chain has TRBV7-2 and TRBJ1-5; TRBD1 matches 9 bases. J was trimmed by 6 bases and V by 4 bases; bases with no gene match: 10. The CDR3 is made up of 16 amino acids. Looked up from germline, CDR1 is SGHTA and CDR2 is FQGNSA. The CDR3 DNA reads TGTGCCAGCAGCTCCAGCCTACAGGGGGCGCGTCAGCCCCAGCATTTT. This encodes CASSSSLQGARQPQHF. Filled out from reference TRBV7-2 and TRBJ1-5, the complete variable domain reads GAGVSQSPSNKVTEKGKDVELRCDPISGHTALYWYRQSLGQGLEFLIYFQGNSAPDKSGLPSDRFSAERTGGSVSTLTIQRTQQEDSAVYLCASSSSLQGARQPQHFGDGTRLSIL.

V gene TRBV7-9 combines with J gene TRBJ1-2; 9 bases are shared with TRBD1. J gave up 8 bases and V 5 bases, and 12 bases lay outside the gene matches. Germline CDR1 is SEHNR and CDR2 is FQNEAQ (reference sequence). The CDR3 length is 15 residues. The CDR3 sequence: CASSVGQGRSEGYTF. The CDR3 DNA is TGTGCCAGCAGCGTAGGACAGGGGAGATCGGAAGGCTACACCTTC. The full variable domain, rest sourced from reference TRBV7-9 and TRBJ1-2, is DTGVSQNPRHKITKRGQNVTFRCDPISEHNRLYWYRQTLGQGPEFLTYFQNEAQLEKSRLLSDRFSAERPKGSFSTLEIQRTEQGDSAMYLCASSVGQGRSEGYTFGSGTRLTVV.

CDR3 nucleotide sequence: TGCGCCAGCAGCCCTGGGACGTCGAATTCACCCCTCCACTTT. Residues: CASSPGTSNSPLHF. The V gene is TRBV5-1, the J gene TRBJ1-6; D is perhaps TRBD1 (5 bases). The CDR3 runs to 14 residues. Germline loops: CDR1 SGHRS, CDR2 YFSETQ. Trimming pared 4 bases from V and 7 bases from J, leaving 12 bases between.

The chain uses TRBV4-1 and TRBJ2-2; 9 nucleotides line up with TRBD2. From germline, CDR1 is MGHRA and CDR2 YSYEKL. V was pared by 0 bases and J by 0 bases, with 8 bases of the junction left unmatched. This CDR3 region has 19 residues. The CDR3 DNA follows: TGCGCCAGCAGCCAAGATAGGGCTAGCGGGGTCGCGAACACCGGGGAGCTGTTTTTT. Translation gives CASSQDRASGVANTGELFF.

This rearrangement joins TRBV29-1 to TRBJ2-4, with D possibly being TRBD1 or TRBD2 (5 bases each). Germline V gene lookup returns CDR1 SQVTM and CDR2 ANQGSEA. Trimming pared 4 bases from V and 12 bases from J, leaving 19 bases between. This CDR3 contains 13 residues. This CDR3 is CSVGDLPEAGQYF. In nucleotides, the CDR3 is TGCAGCGTTGGGGACCTACCAGAAGCCGGTCAGTACTTC.

The rearrangement uses TRBV19 and TRBJ2-1; unclear D gene. V lost 7 bases to trimming and J lost 7 bases, with 8 bases between them. Germline CDR1 reads LNHDA; CDR2 reads SQIVND (reference sequence). The CDR3 sequence is 11 residues long. The DNA of the CDR3 is TGTGCCAGTACTCGACGGAATGAGCAGTTCTTC. Translating it yields CASTRRNEQFF. The variable domain in full, completed from reference TRBV19 and TRBJ2-1, reads DGGITQSPKYLFRKEGQNVTLSCEQNLNHDAMYWYRQDPGQGLRLIYYSQIVNDFQKGDIAEGYSVSREKKESFPLTVTSAQKNPTAFYLCASTRRNEQFFGPGTRLTVL.

This sequence joins TRBV7-2 and TRBJ2-2; weak D call: TRBD1 (5 bases). V lost 0 bases and J 6 bases, leaving 17 bases between the germline ends. Germline V lookup: CDR1 SGHTA, CDR2 FQGNSA. The CDR3 covers 17 residues. In DNA, the CDR3 is TGTGCCAGCAGCTTAGCGACGACAGCTAGTAAAGCCGGGGAGCTGTTTTTT. Translation gives CASSLATTASKAGELFF.

The V gene is TRBV19, the J gene TRBJ2-1, with D unclear. This CDR3 comprises 13 residues. V gave up 3 bases and J gave up 5 bases, with 8 bases separating them. Germline CDR1 is LNHDA and CDR2 is SQIVND (reference sequence). The CDR3 DNA sequence: TGTGCCAGTAGTATTGGTGCGAACAATGAGCAGTTCTTC. Protein sequence: CASSIGANNEQFF. Looking up the rest from reference TRBV19 and TRBJ2-1 gives the full variable domain: DGGITQSPKYLFRKEGQNVTLSCEQNLNHDAMYWYRQDPGQGLRLIYYSQIVNDFQKGDIAEGYSVSREKKESFPLTVTSAQKNPTAFYLCASSIGANNEQFFGPGTRLTVL.

The CDR3 spells CASRGSARPQHF. The CDR3 nucleotides are TGTGCCAGCAGGGGTAGTGCTCGGCCCCAGCATTTT. The chain couples TRBV28 to TRBJ1-5; D call uncertain. The germline gives CDR1 MDHEN, CDR2 SYDVKM. The CDR3 contains 12 residues. The V end lost 6 bases, the J end lost 9 bases, and 12 bases lay between the germline ends. The entire variable domain, with the rest obtained from reference TRBV28 and TRBJ1-5, is as follows: DVKVTQSSRYLVKRTGEKVFLECVQDMDHENMFWYRQDPGLGLRLIYFSYDVKMKEKGDIPEGYSVSREKKERFSLILESASTNQTSMYLCASRGSARPQHFGDGTRLSIL.

In its sample, this clone was seen once. The chain employs TRBV5-1 and TRBJ1-1; D unresolved. Trimming took 4 bases from V and 4 from J, leaving 23 bases between them. The CDR3 totals 17 residues. Germline V CDR1 and CDR2: SGHRS, YFSETQ. This CDR3 is CASSREGAFEGGTEAFF. CDR3 bases: TGCGCCAGCAGCCGCGAGGGCGCCTTCGAGGGAGGCACTGAAGCTTTCTTT. Drawing the rest from reference TRBV5-1 and TRBJ1-1, the complete variable domain is KAGVTQTPRYLIKTRGQQVTLSCSPISGHRSVSWYQQTPGQGLQFLFEYFSETQRNKGNFPGRFSGRQFSNSRSEMNVSTLELGDSALYLCASSREGAFEGGTEAFFGQGTRLTVV.